The count of the clone carrying this TCR beta chain is one. The data belong to a study of blood T cell repertoires in COVID-19. At the level of the study: Researchers got acute and convalescent COVID-19 samples from the United States, Italy and Spain. PBMCs, B-cell-depleted T cells, or T cells were the source of the cDNA or gDNA that made up the material.

Deletions cut 6 bases from V and 7 bases from J, with 10 bases between. Germline lookup yields CDR1 MDHEN and CDR2 SYDVKM. The CDR3 has 11 residues. As originally analysed: The authors estimated nucleated cell counts from reference gene primer amplification. The data were produced by immunoSEQ multiplex PCR, yet TCRdb's version contains in-frame clones alone and is incomplete. That table gives V, J and clone size, and the DNA gave D and trimming. The table records some 160,000 clones, about 85% of them present only once. This rearrangement joins TRBV28 to TRBJ2-7; D gene ambiguous. The sequence was collected from a man between 65 and 85 years old who had recovered from COVID-19. The material sequenced was peripheral blood. As DNA, the CDR3 is TGTGCCAGCAGCCCAAACGGGGAGCAGTACTTC. This gives the protein CASSPNGEQYF.